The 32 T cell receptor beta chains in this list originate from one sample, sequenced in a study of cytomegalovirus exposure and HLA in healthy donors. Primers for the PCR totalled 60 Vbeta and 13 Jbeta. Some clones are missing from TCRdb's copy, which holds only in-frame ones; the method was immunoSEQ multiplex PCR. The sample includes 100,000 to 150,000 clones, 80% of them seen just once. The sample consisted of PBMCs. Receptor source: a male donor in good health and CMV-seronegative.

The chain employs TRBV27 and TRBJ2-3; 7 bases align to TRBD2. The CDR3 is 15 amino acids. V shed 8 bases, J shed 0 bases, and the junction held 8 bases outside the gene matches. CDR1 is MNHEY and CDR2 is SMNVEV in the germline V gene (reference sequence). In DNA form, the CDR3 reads TGTGCCAGCCAGCGGGACGCCAGCAGCACAGATACGCAGTATTTT. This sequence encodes CASQRDASSTDTQYF.

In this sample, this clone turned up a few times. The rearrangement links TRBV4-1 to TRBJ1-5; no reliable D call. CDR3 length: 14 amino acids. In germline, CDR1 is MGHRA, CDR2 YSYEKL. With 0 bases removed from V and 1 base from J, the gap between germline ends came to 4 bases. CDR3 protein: CASSQERSNQPQHF. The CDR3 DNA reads TGCGCCAGCAGCCAAGAGAGGAGCAATCAGCCCCAGCATTTT.

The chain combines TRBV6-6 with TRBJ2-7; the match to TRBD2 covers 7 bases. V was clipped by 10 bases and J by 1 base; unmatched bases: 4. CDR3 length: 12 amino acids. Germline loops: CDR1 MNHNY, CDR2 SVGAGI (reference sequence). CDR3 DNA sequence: TGTGCCACCACGGGGGGTTCCTACGAGCAGTACTTC. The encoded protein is CATTGGSYEQYF.

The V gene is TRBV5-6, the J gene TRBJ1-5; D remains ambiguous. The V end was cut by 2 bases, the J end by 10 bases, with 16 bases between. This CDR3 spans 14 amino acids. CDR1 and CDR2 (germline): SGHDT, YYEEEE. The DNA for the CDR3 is TGTGCCAGCAGCTTTTGGGCCGTCGAGAGACCCCAGCATTTT. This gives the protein CASSFWAVERPQHF.

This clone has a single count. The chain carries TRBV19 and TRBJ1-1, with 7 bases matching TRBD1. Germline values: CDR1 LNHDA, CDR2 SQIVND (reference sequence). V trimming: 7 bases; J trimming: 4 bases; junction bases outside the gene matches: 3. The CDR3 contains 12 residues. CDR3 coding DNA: TGTGCCAGTAAACAGGGGTTCACTGAAGCTTTCTTT. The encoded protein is CASKQGFTEAFF.

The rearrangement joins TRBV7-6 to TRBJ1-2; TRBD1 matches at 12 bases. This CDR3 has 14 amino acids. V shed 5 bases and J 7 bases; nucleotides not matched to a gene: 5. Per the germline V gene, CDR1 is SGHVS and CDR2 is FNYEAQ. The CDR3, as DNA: TGTGCCAGCAGCCCGGGGACAGGGGGCTCTGGCTACACCTTC. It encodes CASSPGTGGSGYTF.

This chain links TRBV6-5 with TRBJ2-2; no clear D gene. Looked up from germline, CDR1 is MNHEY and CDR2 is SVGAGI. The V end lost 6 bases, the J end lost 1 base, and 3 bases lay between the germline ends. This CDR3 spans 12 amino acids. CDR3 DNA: TGTGCCAGCAGACTGAACACCGGGGAGCTGTTTTTT. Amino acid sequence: CASRLNTGELFF.

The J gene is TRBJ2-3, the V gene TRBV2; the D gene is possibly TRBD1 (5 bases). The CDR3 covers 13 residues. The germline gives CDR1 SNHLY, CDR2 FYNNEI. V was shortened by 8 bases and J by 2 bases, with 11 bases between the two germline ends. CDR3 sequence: CASPGHDTDTQYF. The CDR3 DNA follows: TGTGCCAGCCCTGGACACGACACAGATACGCAGTATTTT.

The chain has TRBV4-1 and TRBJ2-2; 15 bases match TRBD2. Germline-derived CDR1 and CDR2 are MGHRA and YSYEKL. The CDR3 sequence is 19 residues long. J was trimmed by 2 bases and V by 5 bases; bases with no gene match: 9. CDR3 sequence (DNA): TGCGCCAGCAGCTCGAGGTCGGGACTAGCGGGGGGAAACACCGGGGAGCTGTTTTTT. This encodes CASSSRSGLAGGNTGELFF.

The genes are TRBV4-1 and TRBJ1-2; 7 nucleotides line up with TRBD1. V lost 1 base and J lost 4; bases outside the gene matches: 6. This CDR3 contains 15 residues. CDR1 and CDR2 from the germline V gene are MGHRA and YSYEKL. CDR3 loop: CASSQGQGPSYGYTF. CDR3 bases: TGCGCCAGCAGCCAAGGACAGGGTCCCAGCTATGGCTACACCTTC.

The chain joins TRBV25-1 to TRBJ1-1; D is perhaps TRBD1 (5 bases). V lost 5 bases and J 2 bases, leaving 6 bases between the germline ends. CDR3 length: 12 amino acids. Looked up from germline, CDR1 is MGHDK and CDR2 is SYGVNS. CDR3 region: CASSQGNTEAFF. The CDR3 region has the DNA TGTGCCAGCAGTCAGGGTAACACTGAAGCTTTCTTT.

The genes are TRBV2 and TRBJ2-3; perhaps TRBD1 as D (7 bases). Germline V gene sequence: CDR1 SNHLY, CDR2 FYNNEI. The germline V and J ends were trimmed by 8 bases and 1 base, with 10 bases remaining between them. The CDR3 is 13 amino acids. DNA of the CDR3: TGTGCCAGCGGGGGGACAGGCACAGATACGCAGTATTTT. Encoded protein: CASGGTGTDTQYF.

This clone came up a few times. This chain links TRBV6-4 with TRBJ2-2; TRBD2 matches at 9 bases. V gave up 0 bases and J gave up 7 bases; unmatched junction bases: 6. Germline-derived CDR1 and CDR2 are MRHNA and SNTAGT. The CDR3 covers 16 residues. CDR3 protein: CASSDSQREENGELFF. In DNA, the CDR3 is TGTGCCAGCAGTGACTCCCAGCGGGAGGAAAACGGGGAGCTGTTTTTT.

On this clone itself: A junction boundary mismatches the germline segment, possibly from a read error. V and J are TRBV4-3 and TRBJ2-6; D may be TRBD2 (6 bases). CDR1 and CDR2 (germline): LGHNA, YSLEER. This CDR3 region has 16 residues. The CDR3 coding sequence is TGCGCCAGCAGCCAGGGAGGAGGATCTGGGGCCAACGGCCTGACTTTC. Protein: CASSQGGGSGANGLTF.

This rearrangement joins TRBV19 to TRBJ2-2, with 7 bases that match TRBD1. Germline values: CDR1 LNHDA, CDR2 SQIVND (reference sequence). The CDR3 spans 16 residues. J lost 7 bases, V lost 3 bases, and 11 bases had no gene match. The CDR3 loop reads CASSILGQKTGGELFF. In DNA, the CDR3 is TGTGCCAGTAGTATCTTGGGACAGAAAACTGGCGGGGAGCTGTTTTTT.

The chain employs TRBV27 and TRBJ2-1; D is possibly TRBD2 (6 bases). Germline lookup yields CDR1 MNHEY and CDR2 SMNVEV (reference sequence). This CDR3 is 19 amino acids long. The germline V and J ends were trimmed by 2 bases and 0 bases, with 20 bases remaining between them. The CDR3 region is CASSLNGGRRPSSYNEQFF. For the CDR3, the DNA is TGTGCCAGCAGTTTAAATGGGGGGAGGAGGCCGAGCTCCTACAATGAGCAGTTCTTC.

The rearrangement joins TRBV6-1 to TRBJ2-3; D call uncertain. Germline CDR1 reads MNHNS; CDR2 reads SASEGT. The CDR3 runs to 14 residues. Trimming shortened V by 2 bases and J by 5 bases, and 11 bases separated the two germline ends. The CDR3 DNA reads TGTGCCAGCAGTGAAATGCGGCCCCAAGATACGCAGTATTTT. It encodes CASSEMRPQDTQYF.

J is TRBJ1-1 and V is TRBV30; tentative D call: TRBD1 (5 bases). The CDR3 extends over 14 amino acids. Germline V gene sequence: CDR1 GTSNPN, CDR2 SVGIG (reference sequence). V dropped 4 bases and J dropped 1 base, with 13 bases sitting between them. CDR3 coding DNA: TGTGCCTGGAATGCAGGGAGGCCGAACACTGAAGCTTTCTTT. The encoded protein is CAWNAGRPNTEAFF.

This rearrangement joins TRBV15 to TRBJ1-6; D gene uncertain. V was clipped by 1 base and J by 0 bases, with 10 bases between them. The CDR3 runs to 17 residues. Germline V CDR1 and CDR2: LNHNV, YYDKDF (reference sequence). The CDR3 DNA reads TGTGCCACCAGCAGAGGCGTAGATAGCTCCTATAATTCACCCCTCCACTTT. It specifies CATSRGVDSSYNSPLHF.

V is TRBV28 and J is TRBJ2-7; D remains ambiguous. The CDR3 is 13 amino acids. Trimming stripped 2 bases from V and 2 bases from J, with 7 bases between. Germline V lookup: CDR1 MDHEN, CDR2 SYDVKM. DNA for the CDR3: TGTGCCAGCAGTTTACCCACAACCTACGAGCAGTACTTC. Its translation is CASSLPTTYEQYF.

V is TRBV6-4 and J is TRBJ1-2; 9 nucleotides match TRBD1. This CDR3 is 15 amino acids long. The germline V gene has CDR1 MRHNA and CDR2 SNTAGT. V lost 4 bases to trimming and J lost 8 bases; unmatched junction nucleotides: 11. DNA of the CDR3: TGTGCCAGCAGTGGGACCTCAACAGGGGGCGAGGGCTACACCTTC. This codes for CASSGTSTGGEGYTF.

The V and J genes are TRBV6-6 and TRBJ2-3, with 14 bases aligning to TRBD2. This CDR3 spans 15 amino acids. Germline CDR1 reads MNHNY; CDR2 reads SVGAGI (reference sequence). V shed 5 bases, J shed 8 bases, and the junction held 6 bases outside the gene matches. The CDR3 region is CASSPGTSGSSTQYF. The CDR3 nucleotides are TGTGCCAGCAGTCCCGGGACTAGCGGGAGTAGTACGCAGTATTTT.

This CDR3 is CASSRSGTYEQYF. As DNA, the CDR3 is TGTGCCAGCAGTCGAAGCGGGACCTACGAGCAGTACTTC. The rearrangement links TRBV6-5 to TRBJ2-7, with TRBD2 identical over 7 bases. V lost 5 bases to trimming and J lost 2 bases; unmatched junction nucleotides: 3. Germline assignment: CDR1 MNHEY and CDR2 SVGAGI. This CDR3 spans 13 amino acids.

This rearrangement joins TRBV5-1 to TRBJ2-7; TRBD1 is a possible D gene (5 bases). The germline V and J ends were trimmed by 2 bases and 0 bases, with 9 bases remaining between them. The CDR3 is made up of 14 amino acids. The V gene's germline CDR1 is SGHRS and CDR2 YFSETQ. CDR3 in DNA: TGCGCCAGCAGCTTTAACAGGCCCTCCTACGAGCAGTACTTC. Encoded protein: CASSFNRPSYEQYF.

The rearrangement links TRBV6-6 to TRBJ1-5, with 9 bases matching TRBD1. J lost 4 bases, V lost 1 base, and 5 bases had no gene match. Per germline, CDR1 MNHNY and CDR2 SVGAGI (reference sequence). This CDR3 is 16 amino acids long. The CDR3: CASSYWRQGVNQPQHF. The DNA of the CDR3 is TGTGCCAGCAGTTACTGGCGACAGGGGGTAAATCAGCCCCAGCATTTT.

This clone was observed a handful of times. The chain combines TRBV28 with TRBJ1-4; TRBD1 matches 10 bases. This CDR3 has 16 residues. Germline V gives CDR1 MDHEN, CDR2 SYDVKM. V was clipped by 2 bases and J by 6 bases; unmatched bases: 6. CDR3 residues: CASSLIVGTGDEKLFF. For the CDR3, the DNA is TGTGCCAGCAGTTTAATCGTGGGGACAGGGGATGAAAAACTGTTTTTT.

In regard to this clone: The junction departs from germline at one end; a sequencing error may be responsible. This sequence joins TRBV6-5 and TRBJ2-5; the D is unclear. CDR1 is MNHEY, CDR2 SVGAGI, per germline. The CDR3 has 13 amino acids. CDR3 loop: CASSDSYGETQYF. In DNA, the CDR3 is TGTGCCAGCAGTGACTCATACGGGGAGACCCAGTACTTC.

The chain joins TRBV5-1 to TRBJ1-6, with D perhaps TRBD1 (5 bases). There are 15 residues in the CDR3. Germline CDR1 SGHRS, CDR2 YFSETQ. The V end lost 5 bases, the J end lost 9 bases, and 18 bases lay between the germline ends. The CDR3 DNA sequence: TGCGCCAGCAGTCTTGCAGGACAAAATGCTTCACCCCTCCACTTT. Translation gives CASSLAGQNASPLHF.

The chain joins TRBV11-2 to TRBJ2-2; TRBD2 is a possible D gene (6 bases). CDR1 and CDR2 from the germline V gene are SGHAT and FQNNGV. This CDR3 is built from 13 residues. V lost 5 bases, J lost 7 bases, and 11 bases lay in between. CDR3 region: CASSAGSVGELFF. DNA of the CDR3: TGTGCCAGCAGCGCCGGGAGTGTCGGGGAGCTGTTTTTT.

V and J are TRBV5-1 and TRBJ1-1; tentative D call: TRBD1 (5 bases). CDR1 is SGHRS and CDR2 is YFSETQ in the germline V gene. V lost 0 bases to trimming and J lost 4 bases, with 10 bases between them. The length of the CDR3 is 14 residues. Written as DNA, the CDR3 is TGCGCCAGCAGCTTGGTGGGGGGTAGCACTGAAGCTTTCTTT. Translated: CASSLVGGSTEAFF.

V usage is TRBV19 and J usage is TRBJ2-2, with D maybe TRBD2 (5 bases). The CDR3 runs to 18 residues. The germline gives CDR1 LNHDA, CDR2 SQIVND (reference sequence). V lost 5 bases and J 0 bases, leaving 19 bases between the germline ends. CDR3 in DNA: TGTGCCAGTAGTGGCCGCGGAGGAGCAGCGTCGAACACCGGGGAGCTGTTTTTT. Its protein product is CASSGRGGAASNTGELFF.

The CDR3 region has the DNA TGTGCCAGCAGCTCGGACATGAACACCGGGGAGCTGTTTTTT. Its translation: CASSSDMNTGELFF. The V and J genes are TRBV7-6 and TRBJ2-2; maybe TRBD1 (5 bases). V lost 4 bases and J lost 1, with 7 bases in between. The germline V gene encodes CDR1 SGHVS and CDR2 FNYEAQ. This CDR3 is built from 14 residues.